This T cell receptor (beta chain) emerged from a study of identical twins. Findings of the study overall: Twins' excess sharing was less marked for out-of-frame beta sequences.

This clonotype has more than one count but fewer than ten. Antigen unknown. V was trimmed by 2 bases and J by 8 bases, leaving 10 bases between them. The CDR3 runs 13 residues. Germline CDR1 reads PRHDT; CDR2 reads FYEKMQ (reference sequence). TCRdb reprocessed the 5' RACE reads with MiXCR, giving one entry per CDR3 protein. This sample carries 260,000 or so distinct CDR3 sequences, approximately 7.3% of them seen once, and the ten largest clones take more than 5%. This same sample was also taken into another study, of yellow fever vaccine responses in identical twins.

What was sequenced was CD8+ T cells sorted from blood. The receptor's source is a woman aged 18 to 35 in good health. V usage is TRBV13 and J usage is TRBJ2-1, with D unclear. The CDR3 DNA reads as TGTGCCAGCAGCTTATCTGGCGACCATGAGCAGTTCTTC. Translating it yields CASSLSGDHEQFF.